These 18 T cell receptor beta chains originate from one sample sequenced in a study of Graves' ophthalmopathy and Graves' hyperthyroidism. The study amplified TCR beta CDR3 regions using RNA transcripts. HTBI primers were employed in first-round RT-PCR, then a second-round multiplex PCR followed. TCRdb re-derived calls from the multiplex PCR reads in MiXCR, one entry per CDR3 protein. Among about 1.1 million distinct CDR3 sequences listed, roughly two fifths were seen once. The sequenced material came from peripheral blood or thyroid tissue (not recorded which). Receptors were obtained from an adult man with Graves' hyperthyroidism.

This clonotype was seen a few times. CDR3 protein: CASSTFNYGYTF. CDR3 nucleotides: TGTGCCAGCAGCACCTTTAACTATGGCTACACCTTC. V gene TRBV7-8 combines with J gene TRBJ1-2; D is uncertain. Per germline, CDR1 SGHVS and CDR2 FQNEAQ. The CDR3 covers 12 residues. Trimming took 5 bases from V and 1 from J, leaving 5 bases between them.

The rearrangement links TRBV11-1 to TRBJ1-5; D remains ambiguous. V gave up 6 bases and J gave up 0 bases, with 24 bases separating them. CDR1 and CDR2 from the germline V gene are SGHAT and FQDESV (reference sequence). This CDR3 has 19 residues. The CDR3 region has the DNA TGTGCCAGCAGTCTAGGAAATATGGCCAACTATTATAGCAATCAGCCCCAGCATTTT. The encoded protein is CASSLGNMANYYSNQPQHF.

V gene TRBV19 combines with J gene TRBJ1-2; D remains unclear. This CDR3 is built from 14 residues. Germline loops: CDR1 LNHDA, CDR2 SQIVND (reference sequence). Trimming took off 9 bases at V and 5 bases at J, with 19 bases between the two ends. The CDR3: CASSPPGAKYGYTF. CDR3 in DNA: TGTGCCAGCAGTCCCCCGGGAGCGAAATATGGCTACACCTTC.

As regards this clonotype: This may arise from a read error, as a much more abundant clone is one base away. This chain connects TRBV7-2 to TRBJ2-2; a possible D gene is TRBD1 (6 bases). Germline CDR1 is SGHTA and CDR2 is FQGNSA. This CDR3 contains 14 residues. The CDR3 nucleotides are TGTGCCAGTAGTCCAGGGGTTCACACCGGGGATCTGTTTTTT. The encoded protein is CASSPGVHTGDLFF. The full variable domain, completed using reference TRBV7-2 and TRBJ2-2, is GAGVSQSPSNKVTEKGKDVELRCDPISGHTALYWYRQSLGQGLEFLIYFQGNSAPDKSGLPSDRFSAERTGGSVSTLTIQRTQQEDSAVYLCASSPGVHTGDLFFGEGSRLTVL.

This clonotype showed up just a few times. The chain carries TRBV20-1 and TRBJ2-4, with D perhaps being TRBD1 or TRBD2 (5 bases each). Looked up from germline, CDR1 is DFQATT and CDR2 is SNEGSKA (reference sequence). The CDR3 is 14 amino acids. CDR3: CRAERWGAKNIQYF. The CDR3 nucleotides read TGCAGGGCTGAACGGTGGGGGGCCAAAAACATTCAGTACTTC.

The genes are TRBV7-6 and TRBJ2-2; a weak D match, TRBD1 (5 bases). V was clipped by 0 bases and J by 5 bases, with 13 bases between them. The V gene's germline CDR1 is SGHVS and CDR2 FNYEAQ. This CDR3 spans 16 amino acids. The CDR3 region is CASSLAWAGLTGELFF. The CDR3 DNA reads TGTGCCAGCAGCTTAGCGTGGGCAGGGTTAACCGGGGAGCTGTTTTTT. Full variable domain (missing parts from reference TRBV7-6 and TRBJ2-2): GAGVSQSPRYKVTKRGQDVALRCDPISGHVSLYWYRQALGQGPEFLTYFNYEAQQDKSGLPNDRFSAERPEGSISTLTIQRTEQRDSAMYRCASSLAWAGLTGELFFGEGSRLTVL.

The table lists this clonotype with many counts. The V gene is TRBV19, the J gene TRBJ1-6, with TRBD1 as a possible D gene (5 bases). Deletions cut 4 bases from V and 12 bases from J, with 13 bases between. This CDR3 has 13 amino acids. The germline V gene encodes CDR1 LNHDA and CDR2 SQIVND (reference sequence). CDR3 DNA: TGTGCCAGTAGTAAGCAGGGAATTCAACCCCTCCACTTT. Protein sequence: CASSKQGIQPLHF.

The chain employs TRBV15 and TRBJ2-5, with 9 bases aligning to TRBD1. CDR3 length: 15 amino acids. The germline V gene has CDR1 LNHNV and CDR2 YYDKDF (reference sequence). V lost 2 bases to trimming and J lost 5 bases; unmatched junction nucleotides: 6. CDR3 sequence (DNA): TGTGCCACCAGCAGAACGACAGGGGGATTGGAGACCCAGTACTTC. Its protein is CATSRTTGGLETQYF. Together with reference TRBV15 and TRBJ2-5, the CDR3 gives the full variable domain: DAMVIQNPRYQVTQFGKPVTLSCSQTLNHNVMYWYQQKSSQAPKLLFHYYDKDFNNEADTPDNFQSRRPNTSFCFLDIRSPGLGDTAMYLCATSRTTGGLETQYFGPGTRLLVL.

This clonotype was counted many times. This chain joins TRBV9 and TRBJ2-5; a possible D gene is TRBD1 (5 bases). Germline CDR1 and CDR2: SGDLS and YYNGEE. Deletions cut 0 bases from V and 4 bases from J, with 10 bases between. The CDR3 has 14 residues. CDR3 bases: TGTGCCAGCAGCGTAGGGCAGGACATAGAGACCCAGTACTTC. This gives the protein CASSVGQDIETQYF. The full variable domain, its missing parts supplied by reference TRBV9 and TRBJ2-5, is DSGVTQTPKHLITATGQRVTLRCSPRSGDLSVYWYQQSLDQGLQFLIQYYNGEERAKGNILERFSAQQFPDLHSELNLSSLELGDSALYFCASSVGQDIETQYFGPGTRLLVL.

The chain joins TRBV5-1 to TRBJ2-5; D not certain. Germline CDR1 reads SGHRS; CDR2 reads YFSETQ. Deletions cut 4 bases from V and 4 bases from J, with 11 bases between. There are 13 residues in the CDR3. The CDR3 loop reads CASSIGVGETQYF. The DNA for the CDR3 is TGCGCCAGCAGCATTGGAGTTGGAGAGACCCAGTACTTC.

This clonotype was picked up many times. This chain joins TRBV20-1 and TRBJ1-5; no definite D call. Per the germline V gene, CDR1 is DFQATT and CDR2 is SNEGSKA (reference sequence). This CDR3 spans 14 amino acids. V was trimmed by 3 bases and J by 1 base, leaving 10 bases between them. The DNA for the CDR3 is TGCAGTGCTAGTTTACTATTAAGCAATCAGCCCCAGCATTTT. This sequence encodes CSASLLLSNQPQHF.

This clonotype was seen ten or more times. This chain joins TRBV10-1 and TRBJ2-2; either TRBD1 or TRBD2 may fit D (5 bases each). The germline CDR1 and CDR2 sequences are WNHNN and SYGVQD (reference sequence). V was pared by 0 bases and J by 7 bases, with 12 bases between. The length of the CDR3 is 15 residues. The CDR3 spells CASSESGPPGGELFF. CDR3 nucleotides: TGCGCCAGCAGTGAGTCGGGACCCCCCGGCGGGGAGCTGTTTTTT.

A word on this clonotype: Compared with germline, one end of the junction differs, possibly owing to a read error. The V and J genes are TRBV2 and TRBJ1-1, with 7 bases aligning to TRBD1. The CDR3 contains 16 residues. Germline V gene data show CDR1 as SNHLY and CDR2 as FYNNEI. The CDR3 region is CATSASGTDPTDEAFF. The CDR3 nucleotides are TGTGCCACCAGTGCTTCGGGGACAGATCCGACCGATGAAGCTTTCTTT.

This clonotype was picked up many times. The chain uses TRBV9 and TRBJ2-7, with a tentative D call TRBD1 (6 bases). CDR1 SGDLS and CDR2 YYNGEE come from the germline V gene. The CDR3 covers 14 residues. V lost 4 bases and J lost 2, with 13 bases in between. As DNA, the CDR3 is TGTGCCAGCAGCCCAACGACAGGAACCTACGAGCAGTACTTC. It codes for CASSPTTGTYEQYF.

The chain has TRBV7-9 and TRBJ2-5, with 9 bases that match TRBD1. From germline, CDR1 is SEHNR and CDR2 FQNEAQ (reference sequence). The CDR3 extends over 15 amino acids. Unmatched junction bases numbered 10, after V lost 6 bases and J lost 5 bases. CDR3 nucleotides: TGTGCCAGCAGTTTTGGGACAGGGCCTCACGAGACCCAGTACTTC. The encoded protein is CASSFGTGPHETQYF.

This clonotype was seen a handful of times. The CDR3 nucleotides read TGTGCCAGCAGTTACGCCAAAACCTACGAGCAGTACTTC. Encoded protein: CASSYAKTYEQYF. The chain joins TRBV6-5 to TRBJ2-7; D is unresolved. V was cut by 2 bases and J by 2 bases, with 7 bases left in between. This CDR3 contains 13 residues. The germline CDR1 and CDR2 sequences are MNHEY and SVGAGI.

The chain employs TRBV29-1 and TRBJ2-7; 14 bases agree with TRBD2. The V gene end was trimmed by 6 bases and the J gene end by 5 bases; junction bases not matched to a gene: 9. Germline lookup yields CDR1 SQVTM and CDR2 ANQGSEA. This CDR3 spans 15 amino acids. The CDR3 is CSVTSGGGGDDEQYF. CDR3 sequence (DNA): TGCAGCGTGACTAGCGGGGGGGGGGGAGACGACGAGCAGTACTTC.

This clonotype was found a few times. This chain joins TRBV4-2 and TRBJ2-7, with D maybe TRBD1 (6 bases). The V and J ends lost 1 base and 2 bases respectively, with 12 bases between them. The CDR3 has 15 residues. The V gene's germline CDR1 is LGHNA and CDR2 YNFKEQ. CDR3 sequence: CASSQGWQGTYEQYF. DNA of the CDR3: TGTGCCAGCAGCCAAGGGTGGCAGGGGACCTACGAGCAGTACTTC.